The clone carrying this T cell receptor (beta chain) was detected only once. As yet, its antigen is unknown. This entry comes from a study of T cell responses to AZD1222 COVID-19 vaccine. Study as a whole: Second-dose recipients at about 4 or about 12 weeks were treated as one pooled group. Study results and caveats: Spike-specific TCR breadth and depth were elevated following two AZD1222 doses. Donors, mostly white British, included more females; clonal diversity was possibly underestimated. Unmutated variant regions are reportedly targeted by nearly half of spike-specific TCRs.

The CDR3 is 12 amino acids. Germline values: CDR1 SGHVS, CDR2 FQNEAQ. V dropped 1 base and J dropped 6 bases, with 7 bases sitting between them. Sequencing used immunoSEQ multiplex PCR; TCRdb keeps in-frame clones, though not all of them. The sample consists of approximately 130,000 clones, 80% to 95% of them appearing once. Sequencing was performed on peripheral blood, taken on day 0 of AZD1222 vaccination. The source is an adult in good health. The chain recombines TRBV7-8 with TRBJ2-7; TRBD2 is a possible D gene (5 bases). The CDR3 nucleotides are TGTGCCAGCAGCTTAGTGGGAGCCGAGCAGTACTTC. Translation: CASSLVGAEQYF.